This T cell receptor (beta chain) is drawn from a study of metastatic and nonmetastatic thyroid tumors. Study-wide context: For malignant and benign thyroid patients, tumor or nodule tissue and blood were the sources whose repertoires were compared.

This clone is medium-sized in the sample. Its specificity is not known. Each patient went into thyroid surgery without having received any treatment. TCRdb re-processed the PCR reads through MiXCR. Seen here are about 13,000 clones, about 34% observed once, and the top ten hold roughly 12%. The study's findings and limits: The reported finding was significantly higher TCR beta diversity in malignant thyroid tumors relative to benign nodules, in blood and tumor.

This CDR3 contains 15 residues. V gave up 6 bases and J gave up 3 bases, with 17 bases separating them. Germline V CDR1 and CDR2: MDHEN, SYDVKM. The sequencing input was tumor tissue. This clonotype originated in a male donor with papillary thyroid cancer or a benign thyroid nodule (not recorded which). Some clones in this sample may be carry-over from other donors' samples. The rearrangement links TRBV28 to TRBJ1-1, with D unclear. Written as DNA, the CDR3 is TGTGCCAGCAGCCCACCACCGTTGACTGACACTGAAGCTTTCTTT. Its translation: CASSPPPLTDTEAFF.